This TCR beta chain is drawn from a study of T cells in Graves' hyperthyroidism and ophthalmopathy. Germline CDR1 reads LGHNA; CDR2 reads YNFKEQ. This CDR3 is 12 amino acids long. Deletions cut 1 base from V and 10 bases from J, with 10 bases between. RNA transcripts gave rise to amplified TCR beta CDR3 regions. An initial round of RT-PCR targeting the TCR CDR3 relied on the HTBI primer set. Via MiXCR, TCRdb re-called the multiplex PCR reads, giving one row per CDR3 protein. The sample lists a few hundred thousand distinct CDR3 sequences, more than 45% seen once, with about 7.8% in the top ten. This clonotype was observed many times.

This TCR was recovered from a woman under 30 with Graves' hyperthyroidism. Material for sequencing was peripheral blood or thyroid tissue (not recorded which). The chain has TRBV4-2 and TRBJ1-1; TRBD1 is a possible D gene (5 bases). The CDR3 DNA reads TGTGCCAGCAGCCAAGGCGGGCAGGGAGCTTTCTTT. Its protein product is CASSQGGQGAFF.